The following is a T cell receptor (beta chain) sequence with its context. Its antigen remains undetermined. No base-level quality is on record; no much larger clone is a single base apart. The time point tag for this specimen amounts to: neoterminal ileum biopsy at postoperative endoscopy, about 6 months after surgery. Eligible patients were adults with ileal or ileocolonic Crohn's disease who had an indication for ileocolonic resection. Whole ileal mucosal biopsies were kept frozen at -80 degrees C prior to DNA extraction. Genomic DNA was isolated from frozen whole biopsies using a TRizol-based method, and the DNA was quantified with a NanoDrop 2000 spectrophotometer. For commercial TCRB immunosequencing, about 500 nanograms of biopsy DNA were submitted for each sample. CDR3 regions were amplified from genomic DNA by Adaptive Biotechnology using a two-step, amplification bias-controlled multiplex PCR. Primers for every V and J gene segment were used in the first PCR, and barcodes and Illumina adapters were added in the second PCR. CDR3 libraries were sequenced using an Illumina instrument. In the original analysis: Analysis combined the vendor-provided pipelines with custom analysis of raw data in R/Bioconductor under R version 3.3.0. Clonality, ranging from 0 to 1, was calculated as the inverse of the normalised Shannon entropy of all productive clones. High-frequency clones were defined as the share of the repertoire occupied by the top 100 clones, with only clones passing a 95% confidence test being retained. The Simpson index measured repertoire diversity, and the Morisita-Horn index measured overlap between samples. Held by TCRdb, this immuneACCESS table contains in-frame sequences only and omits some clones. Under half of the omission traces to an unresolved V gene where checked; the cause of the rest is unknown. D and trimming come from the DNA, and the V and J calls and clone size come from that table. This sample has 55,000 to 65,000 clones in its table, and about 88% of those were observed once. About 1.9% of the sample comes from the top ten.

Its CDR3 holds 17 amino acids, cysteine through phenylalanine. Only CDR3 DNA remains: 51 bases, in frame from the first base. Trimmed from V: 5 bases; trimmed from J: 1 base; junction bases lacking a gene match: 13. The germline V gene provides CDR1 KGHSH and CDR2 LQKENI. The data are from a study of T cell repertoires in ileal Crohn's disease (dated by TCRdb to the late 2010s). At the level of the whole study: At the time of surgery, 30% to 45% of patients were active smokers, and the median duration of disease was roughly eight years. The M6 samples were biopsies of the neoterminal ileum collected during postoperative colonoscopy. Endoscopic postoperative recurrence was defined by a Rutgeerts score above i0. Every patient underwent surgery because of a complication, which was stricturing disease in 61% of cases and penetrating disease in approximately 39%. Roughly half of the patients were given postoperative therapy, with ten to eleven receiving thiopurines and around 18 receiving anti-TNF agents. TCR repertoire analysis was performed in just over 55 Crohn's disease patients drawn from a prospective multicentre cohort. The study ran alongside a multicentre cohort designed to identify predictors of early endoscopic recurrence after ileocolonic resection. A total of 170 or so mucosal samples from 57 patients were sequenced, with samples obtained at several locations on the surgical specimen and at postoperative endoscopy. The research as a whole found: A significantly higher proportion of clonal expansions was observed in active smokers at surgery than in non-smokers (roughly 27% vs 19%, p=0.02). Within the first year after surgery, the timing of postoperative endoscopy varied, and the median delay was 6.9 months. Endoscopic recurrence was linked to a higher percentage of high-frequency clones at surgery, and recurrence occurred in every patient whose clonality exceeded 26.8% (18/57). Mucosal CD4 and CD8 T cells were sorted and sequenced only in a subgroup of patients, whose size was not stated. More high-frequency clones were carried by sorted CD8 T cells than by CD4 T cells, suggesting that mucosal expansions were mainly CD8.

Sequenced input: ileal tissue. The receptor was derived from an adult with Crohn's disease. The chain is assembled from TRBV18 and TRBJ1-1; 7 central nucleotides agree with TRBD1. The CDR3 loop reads CASSATRQGVGNTEAFF. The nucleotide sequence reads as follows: TGTGCCAGCTCAGCAACTCGACAGGGCGTTGGGAACACTGAAGCTTTCTTT. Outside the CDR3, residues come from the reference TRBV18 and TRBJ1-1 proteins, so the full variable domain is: NAGVMQNPRHLVRRRGQEARLRCSPMKGHSHVYWYRQLPEEGLKFMVYLQKENIIDESGMPKERFSAEFPKEGPSILRIQQVVRGDSAAYFCASSATRQGVGNTEAFFGQGTRLTVV.